The 3 T cell receptor beta chains reported below all come from one sample, sequenced in a study of cytomegalovirus exposure and HLA in healthy donors. The primer mix had 60 Vbeta and 13 Jbeta primers. The data were produced by immunoSEQ multiplex PCR, yet TCRdb's version contains in-frame clones alone and is incomplete. The sample shows 120,000 to 150,000 clones, 75% to 90% of them seen only once. The sample consisted of PBMCs. These receptor sequences come from a woman aged 25-40 years in good health and CMV-seronegative.

The chain couples TRBV27 to TRBJ2-3, with D maybe TRBD1 (6 bases). V lost 2 bases and J lost 6, with 12 bases in between. The CDR3 has 14 residues. CDR1 is MNHEY and CDR2 is SMNVEV in the germline V gene (reference sequence). For the CDR3, the DNA is TGTGCCAGCAGTTTACCGGACAGCTGGGATACGCAGTATTTT. Translated, it gives CASSLPDSWDTQYF.

The V call is TRBV9, the J call TRBJ2-3; TRBD2 agrees at 7 bases. The CDR3 is 15 residues long. Per germline, CDR1 SGDLS and CDR2 YYNGEE. The V and J ends lost 4 bases and 0 bases, in that order; junction bases with no gene match: 5. CDR3 bases: TGTGCCAGCAGCACCCTAGCGGTTAGCACAGATACGCAGTATTTT. This translates into CASSTLAVSTDTQYF.

The CDR3 loop reads CASGEFQPQHF. In nucleotides, the CDR3 is TGTGCTAGTGGAGAGTTTCAGCCCCAGCATTTT. This chain uses TRBV12-5 with TRBJ1-5; no clear D gene. V was shortened by 6 bases and J by 6 bases, with 6 bases between the two germline ends. Germline CDR1 and CDR2: LGHNT and FRNRAP. CDR3 length equals 11 residues. Full variable domain (rest looked up from reference TRBV12-5 and TRBJ1-5): DARVTQTPRHKVTEMGQEVTMRCQPILGHNTVFWYRQTMMQGLELLAYFRNRAPLDDSGMPKDRFSAEMPDATLATLKIQPSEPRDSAVYFCASGEFQPQHFGDGTRLSIL.